These T cell receptor beta chains were read from a single sample in a study of cytotoxic CD8 clonotypes in ibrutinib-treated CLL. Libraries were prepared by immunoSEQ multiplex PCR; TCRdb keeps only in-frame clonotypes and omits some of them. The top ten hold roughly 6.3% of the sample, which has 330,000 or so clones, 67% seen once. Source: PBMCs, taken after 36 months of ibrutinib treatment. All receptors derive from a human donor with chronic lymphocytic leukemia. Each CDR3 is given with its conserved first and last residue. The order of the fields is CDR3 DNA, CDR3 protein, J gene, clone size, V gene, D gene. D genes are given only for firm matches. Some rows have no size entry. The others give once, few or many, or a class for an expanded clone.

TGTGCCAGCAACGCAGGGCTAATGGGGAACACCGGGGAGCTGTTTTTT,CASNAGLMGNTGELFF,TRBJ2-2,NA,TRBV2,NA
TGTGCCAGCTCACCCCCAGGGTTGATGAACACTGAAGCTTTCTTT,CASSPPGLMNTEAFF,TRBJ1-1,NA,TRBV18,NA
TGTGCCAGCTCCGGGACGGGTCCCTACGAGCAGTACTTC,CASSGTGPYEQYF,TRBJ2-7,few,TRBV18,NA
TGCAGCGTGAGCCCGGGACTCAACACAGATACGCAGTATTTT,CSVSPGLNTDTQYF,TRBJ2-3,NA,TRBV29-1,NA
TGCGCCAGCACCCCAGTTAGCTCCTACAATGAGCAGTTCTTC,CASTPVSSYNEQFF,TRBJ2-1,NA,TRBV5-1,NA
TGTGCCAGCAGGGGGGAGTCCTACGAGCAGTACTTC,CASRGESYEQYF,TRBJ2-7,NA,TRBV2,NA
TGTGCCAGCAGTGACGGGTTGGGGAACACCGGGGAGCTGTTTTTT,CASSDGLGNTGELFF,TRBJ2-2,NA,TRBV2,NA
TGTGCCAGCTCACATTATGGGAACCCCGGGGAGCTGTTTTTT,CASSHYGNPGELFF,TRBJ2-2,few,TRBV18,NA
TGTGCCAGCAGCACAGGGAGCGGCAGGGGGGCCTACGAGCAGTACTTC,CASSTGSGRGAYEQYF,TRBJ2-7,once,TRBV7-2,NA
TGTGCCAGTTCGACAGGGTTGTTCCTAAGCTACACCTTC,CASSTGLFLSYTF,TRBJ1-2,few,TRBV6-5,TRBD1
TGTGCCAGCAGCCAGCAGGTTGCCGGGGAGCTGTTTTTT,CASSQQVAGELFF,TRBJ2-2,few,TRBV9,NA
TGTGCCAGCAGCCCCTACCGGACTAGCGGGACCGGGGATGAGCAGTTCTTC,CASSPYRTSGTGDEQFF,TRBJ2-1,NA,TRBV2,TRBD2
TGTGCCAGAAGCTTGGGTTCAGTCCAAGAGACCCAGTACTTC,CARSLGSVQETQYF,TRBJ2-5,NA,TRBV5-3,NA
TGTGCCAGCTCCCCTGGAAGGGCCTATGAAAAACTGTTTTTT,CASSPGRAYEKLFF,TRBJ1-4,NA,TRBV2,NA
TGTGCCAGCAGTCCGGGTAGCGGGCGATTCAAGCAGTTCTTC,CASSPGSGRFKQFF,TRBJ2-1,NA,TRBV5-8,TRBD2
TGTGCCAGTAGTATAGTAGCAGGGAGGTACGAGCAGTACTTC,CASSIVAGRYEQYF,TRBJ2-7,NA,TRBV19,NA
TGCGCCAGCAGCGACCTGGGGGGGGTGAGCACAGATACGCAGTATTTT,CASSDLGGVSTDTQYF,TRBJ2-3,NA,TRBV10-2,TRBD2
TGTGCCAGCAGCGGACAGCCCGATATCTACGAGCAGTACTTC,CASSGQPDIYEQYF,TRBJ2-7,NA,TRBV11-2,NA
TGTGCCAGCAGCGTTAGCGGGAAGAACACCGGGGAGCTGTTTTTT,CASSVSGKNTGELFF,TRBJ2-2,NA,TRBV9,TRBD2
TGTGCCAGCACCGCGACAGGGACTTCCAATTCACCCCTCCACTTT,CASTATGTSNSPLHF,TRBJ1-6,NA,TRBV6-1,TRBD1
TGTGCCAGCAGCGCCAGACCCGGACGAGGTTTGAATGAGCAGTTCTTC,CASSARPGRGLNEQFF,TRBJ2-1,few,TRBV9,NA
TGCAGCGTTGAAGACCGGGACACCGGGGAGCTGTTTTTT,CSVEDRDTGELFF,TRBJ2-2,NA,TRBV29-1,NA
TGTGCCAGCAGCTTAGGTGGGGAGCCTAGCACAGATACGCAGTATTTT,CASSLGGEPSTDTQYF,TRBJ2-3,NA,TRBV13,NA
TGTGCCAGCAGGGTAGGGCAGGGGAATACAGATACGCAGTATTTT,CASRVGQGNTDTQYF,TRBJ2-3,NA,TRBV6-5,NA
TGTGCCAGCAGTTCCCTGCCCGGCGGGGGCACATCGGAGCAGTACTTC,CASSSLPGGGTSEQYF,TRBJ2-7,NA,TRBV27,NA
TGTGCCAGCAGTCTCCACCTCAGGGACGGGGAGCAGTACTTC,CASSLHLRDGEQYF,TRBJ2-7,NA,TRBV27,NA